Below, one TCR beta chain is given with its context. The data belong to a study of blood T cell repertoires in COVID-19. Study overall: COVID-19 samples from acute and convalescent phases originated in the United States, Italy and Spain. Sources were T cells, B-cell-depleted T cells, or PBMCs; the material itself was cDNA or gDNA.

Assay: immunoSEQ multiplex PCR; the TCRdb copy retains only in-frame clones and omits some. Here the sample spans roughly 250,000 clones, roughly 88% being singletons. In terms of age and location, participants ranged from roughly 18 to 95 years and lived in about 25 US areas. Recovered status in Cohort 3 required two negative PCRs, clearance, or symptom resolution. This sequence originates from a woman in her forties or fifties who had recovered from COVID-19. Material: PBMCs or T cells enriched from blood (not recorded which).

The CDR3 protein is CASSLQGNQLYEQYF. As DNA, the CDR3 is TGCGCCAGCAGCTTGCAGGGTAATCAGCTCTACGAGCAGTACTTC. The chain employs TRBV5-1 and TRBJ2-7; possible D gene TRBD1, 5 bases. V was shortened by 1 base and J by 3 bases, with 14 bases between the two germline ends. Germline V lookup: CDR1 SGHRS, CDR2 YFSETQ. The length of the CDR3 is 15 residues.